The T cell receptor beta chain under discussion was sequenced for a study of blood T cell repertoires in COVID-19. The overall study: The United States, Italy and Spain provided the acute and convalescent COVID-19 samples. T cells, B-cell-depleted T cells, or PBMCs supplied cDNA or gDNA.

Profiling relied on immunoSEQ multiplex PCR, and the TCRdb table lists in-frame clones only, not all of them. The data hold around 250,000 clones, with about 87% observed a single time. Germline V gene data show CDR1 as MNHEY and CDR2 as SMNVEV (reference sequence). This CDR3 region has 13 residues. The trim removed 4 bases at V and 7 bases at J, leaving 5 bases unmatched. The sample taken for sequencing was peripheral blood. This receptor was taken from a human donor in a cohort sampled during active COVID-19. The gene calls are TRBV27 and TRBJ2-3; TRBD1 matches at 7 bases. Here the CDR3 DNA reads TGTGCCAGCAGTTGGGACAGTGGGAATACGCAGTATTTT. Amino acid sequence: CASSWDSGNTQYF.